This T cell receptor beta chain was profiled in a study of blood T cell repertoires in COVID-19. Profiling relied on immunoSEQ multiplex PCR, and the TCRdb table lists in-frame clones only, not all of them. This sample has 100,000 or so clones, with 88% found just once. Trimming took off 3 bases at V and 1 base at J, with 15 bases between the two ends. Germline CDR1 MDHEN, CDR2 SYDVKM. This CDR3 has 16 amino acids. The chain carries TRBV28 and TRBJ1-2, with D unresolved. The TCR comes from a woman aged 55-70 years with acute or convalescent COVID-19. Sequences were obtained from peripheral blood. The CDR3 coding sequence is TGTGCCAGCAGTTTTGTTGGGCGACCGCTTAACTATGGCTACACCTTC. Protein: CASSFVGRPLNYGYTF.